This T cell receptor beta chain comes out of a study of blood T cell repertoires in COVID-19. The data were produced by immunoSEQ multiplex PCR, yet TCRdb's version contains in-frame clones alone and is incomplete. The sample shows 240,000 or so clones, around 88% of them seen only once. Recovery among Cohort 3 donors was established by two negative PCRs, clearance, or symptom resolution. CDR3 length equals 14 residues. V was clipped by 5 bases and J by 4 bases; unmatched bases: 9. CDR1 is SQVTM, CDR2 ANQGSEA, per germline. Sequences were obtained from PBMCs or T cells enriched from blood (not recorded which). The gene calls are TRBV29-1 and TRBJ1-2; 8 nucleotides agree with TRBD1. The TCR was taken from a woman aged 50 to 60 who had recovered from COVID-19. The CDR3 DNA reads TGCAGCGTTACCGTAGCTACAGGGGGCTATGGCTACACCTTC. Its protein is CSVTVATGGYGYTF. The entire variable domain, with the rest obtained from reference TRBV29-1 and TRBJ1-2, is as follows: SAVISQKPSRDICQRGTSLTIQCQVDSQVTMMFWYRQQPGQSLTLIATANQGSEATYESGFVIDKFPISRPNLTFSTLTVSNMSPEDSSIYLCSVTVATGGYGYTFGSGTRLTVV.